The 21 T cell receptor beta chains in this list originate from one sample, sequenced in a study of Graves' ophthalmopathy and Graves' hyperthyroidism. RNA transcripts served as template for amplifying TCR beta CDR3 sequences. In the first round, RT-PCR was carried out with HTBI primers, and a multiplex PCR formed the second round. TCRdb called the multiplex PCR reads again in MiXCR, with one record for every CDR3 protein. The sample includes about 740,000 distinct CDR3 sequences, 35% to 50% seen only once; the top ten take approximately 46%. Sample: peripheral blood. The receptors shown here come from an adult man with Graves' ophthalmopathy.

This clonotype has at least ten counts. This rearrangement joins TRBV15 to TRBJ1-1; TRBD1 aligns across 8 bases. Germline CDR1 LNHNV, CDR2 YYDKDF (reference sequence). The CDR3 length is 15 residues. The trim removed 5 bases at V and 5 bases at J, leaving 10 bases unmatched. The CDR3 loop is CATSWPGQGKTEAFF. The CDR3 bases are TGTGCCACCAGCTGGCCCGGACAGGGTAAAACTGAAGCTTTCTTT.

V and J are TRBV25-1 and TRBJ2-2; D may be TRBD1 (6 bases). The germline V gene has CDR1 MGHDK and CDR2 SYGVNS. CDR3 length: 15 amino acids. Trimming cost V 6 bases and J 4 bases, with 15 bases left between them. The CDR3: CASSRPGTTTGELFF. CDR3 in DNA: TGTGCCAGCAGCCGACCCGGGACAACCACCGGGGAGCTGTTTTTT.

The chain uses TRBV10-3 and TRBJ2-6; TRBD2 aligns across 8 bases. The germline CDR1 and CDR2 sequences are ENHRY and SYGVKD. With 6 bases clipped from V and 4 bases from J, the junction kept 5 bases outside the gene matches. This CDR3 is built from 15 residues. The CDR3, as DNA: TGTGCCATCAGGGCGGGGGGAATCGGGGCCAACGTCCTGACTTTC. Its protein is CAIRAGGIGANVLTF.

This clonotype was found many times. The V and J genes are TRBV2 and TRBJ1-3; TRBD1 is a possible D gene (5 bases). The CDR3 has 16 amino acids. From germline, CDR1 is SNHLY and CDR2 FYNNEI. The ends were cut back, 3 bases at V and 0 bases at J, with 12 bases in the middle. Here the CDR3 reads CASSDTGTFSGNTIYF. The CDR3 nucleotides read TGTGCCAGCAGTGATACCGGGACGTTCTCTGGAAACACCATATATTTT.

The V gene is TRBV11-2, the J gene TRBJ2-7, with D unresolved. V dropped 6 bases and J dropped 7 bases, with 16 bases sitting between them. The CDR3 runs to 13 residues. In germline, CDR1 is SGHAT, CDR2 FQNNGV. The CDR3 sequence is CASRGFPQPEQYF. The CDR3 region has the DNA TGTGCCAGCAGGGGGTTCCCGCAACCTGAGCAGTACTTC.

The chain recombines TRBV9 with TRBJ2-1; D gene unclear. The CDR3 has 13 amino acids. In germline, CDR1 is SGDLS, CDR2 YYNGEE. Trimming took off 0 bases at V and 6 bases at J, with 7 bases between the two ends. In DNA form, the CDR3 reads TGTGCCAGCAGCGTAGGTCAGGTCAATGAGCAGTTCTTC. Its protein product is CASSVGQVNEQFF.

This clonotype was picked up many times. J is TRBJ2-7 and V is TRBV2; D gene uncertain. Per the germline V gene, CDR1 is SNHLY and CDR2 is FYNNEI. The CDR3 runs 12 residues. V was trimmed by 6 bases and J by 5 bases, leaving 11 bases between them. The CDR3 DNA sequence: TGTGCCAGCAGAGGGCCCTTGGACGAGCAGTACTTC. This sequence encodes CASRGPLDEQYF.

This clonotype showed up just once. This sequence joins TRBV13 and TRBJ2-7; D remains ambiguous. Trimming took 0 bases from V and 6 from J, leaving 9 bases between them. CDR3 length equals 13 residues. Germline V gene lookup returns CDR1 PRHDT and CDR2 FYEKMQ (reference sequence). CDR3 amino acids: CASSLGGSREQYF. The CDR3 DNA reads as TGTGCCAGCAGCTTAGGGGGCTCACGCGAGCAGTACTTC.

The rearrangement uses TRBV28 and TRBJ2-7; D gene uncertain. Per germline, CDR1 MDHEN and CDR2 SYDVKM. The CDR3 length is 12 residues. V was pared by 5 bases and J by 6 bases, with 11 bases between. CDR3 nucleotide sequence: TGTGCCAGCAGTCCCCGATGGATCGAGCAGTACTTC. Encoded protein: CASSPRWIEQYF.

This clonotype was recorded at least ten times. The DNA for the CDR3 is TGCAGCGTTCGACGGGGGGGCTACGAGCAGTACTTC. Protein: CSVRRGGYEQYF. The V and J genes are TRBV29-1 and TRBJ2-7; 8 bases agree with TRBD2. The CDR3 totals 12 residues. Looked up from germline, CDR1 is SQVTM and CDR2 is ANQGSEA. V dropped 5 bases and J dropped 3; count of bases not matched to a gene: 3.

V usage is TRBV11-2 and J usage is TRBJ1-5; D ambiguous. V lost 6 bases to trimming and J lost 1 base, with 10 bases between them. This CDR3 has 14 residues. CDR1 SGHAT and CDR2 FQNNGV come from the germline V gene. The CDR3 is CASSFPGSNQPQHF. The CDR3 bases are TGTGCCAGCAGTTTTCCAGGCAGCAATCAGCCCCAGCATTTT.

The sample holds a few counts of this clonotype. The chain joins TRBV5-1 to TRBJ1-1; TRBD1 is a possible D gene (6 bases). Trimming took 0 bases from V and 0 from J, leaving 15 bases between them. Germline CDR1 reads SGHRS; CDR2 reads YFSETQ. This CDR3 has 17 residues. CDR3 DNA: TGCGCCAGCAGCTTGGCGGTGACAGGCTCGATGAACACTGAAGCTTTCTTT. Translating gives CASSLAVTGSMNTEAFF. Complete variable domain (other parts from reference TRBV5-1 and TRBJ1-1): KAGVTQTPRYLIKTRGQQVTLSCSPISGHRSVSWYQQTPGQGLQFLFEYFSETQRNKGNFPGRFSGRQFSNSRSEMNVSTLELGDSALYLCASSLAVTGSMNTEAFFGQGTRLTVV.

The chain combines TRBV6-1 with TRBJ2-7; the D is unclear. The germline V gene encodes CDR1 MNHNS and CDR2 SASEGT. The V and J ends lost 3 bases and 9 bases respectively, with 9 bases between them. The CDR3 covers 11 residues. DNA for the CDR3: TGTGCCAGCAGTGAGGGTGGTGCGCAGTACTTC. It translates to CASSEGGAQYF.

The chain links TRBV15 to TRBJ1-2; 7 bases fit TRBD1. The J segment lost 5 bases and the V segment lost 1 base, leaving 7 bases of the junction unmatched. The CDR3 contains 15 residues. Germline lookup yields CDR1 LNHNV and CDR2 YYDKDF (reference sequence). CDR3 bases: TGTGCCACCAGCAGAGGGACAGGCCATATTTATGGCTACACCTTC. Translated: CATSRGTGHIYGYTF.

Concerning this clonotype: This may arise from a read error, as a much more abundant clone is one base away. The chain uses TRBV3-1 and TRBJ1-2; D is undetermined. This CDR3 is 12 amino acids long. V lost 0 bases to trimming and J lost 3 bases, with 2 bases between them. Germline loops: CDR1 LGHDT, CDR2 YNNKEL (reference sequence). CDR3 sequence reads: CASSQEHYGYTF. In DNA, the CDR3 is TGTGCCAGCAGCCAAGAACACTATGGCTACACCTTC.

V is TRBV7-9 and J is TRBJ2-7; no clear D. Trimming took 6 bases from V and 0 from J, leaving 9 bases between them. From germline, CDR1 is SEHNR and CDR2 FQNEAQ (reference sequence). This CDR3 is 13 amino acids long. This chain's CDR3 is CASRSDNSYEQYF. The CDR3 DNA follows: TGTGCCAGCAGGTCTGACAACTCCTACGAGCAGTACTTC.

The chain employs TRBV7-9 and TRBJ2-7; TRBD1 matches 10 bases. The CDR3 extends over 16 amino acids. With 4 bases clipped from V and 2 bases from J, the junction kept 8 bases outside the gene matches. Germline CDR1 is SEHNR and CDR2 is FQNEAQ (reference sequence). Written as DNA, the CDR3 is TGTGCCAGCAGCTCGACCGGGACAGGGGTTCCCTACGAGCAGTACTTC. As protein: CASSSTGTGVPYEQYF.

This clonotype appeared a few times. The rearrangement links TRBV25-1 to TRBJ2-3; a weak D match, TRBD2 (5 bases). Between the trimmed V and J ends, which lost 1 base and 7 bases, there was a span of 12 bases. Germline values: CDR1 MGHDK, CDR2 SYGVNS. The CDR3 is 14 residues long. CDR3 protein: CASSESGWSNTQYF. For the CDR3, the DNA is TGTGCCAGCAGTGAATCGGGGTGGAGTAATACGCAGTATTTT. Based on the CDR3 plus reference TRBV25-1 and TRBJ2-3, the full variable domain is EADIYQTPRYLVIGTGKKITLECSQTMGHDKMYWYQQDPGMELHLIHYSYGVNSTEKGDLSSESTVSRIRTEHFPLTLESARPSHTSQYLCASSESGWSNTQYFGPGTRLTVL.

This clonotype was found once. The chain employs TRBV15 and TRBJ1-2; D is unclear. The CDR3 totals 16 residues. V was clipped by 3 bases and J by 2 bases, with 16 bases between them. The germline V gene has CDR1 LNHNV and CDR2 YYDKDF (reference sequence). CDR3: CATSSLEGGRNYGYTF. In DNA, the CDR3 is TGTGCCACCAGCAGCTTAGAAGGAGGAAGGAACTATGGCTACACCTTC.

This clonotype was picked up a small number of times. The genes are TRBV7-2 and TRBJ1-4; no firm D call. The germline CDR1 and CDR2 sequences are SGHTA and FQGNSA. The V end lost 4 bases, the J end lost 0 bases, and 9 bases lay between the germline ends. The CDR3 has 15 residues. CDR3: CASSSSLTTNEKLFF. The CDR3 DNA follows: TGTGCCAGCAGCTCCAGTCTTACAACTAATGAAAAACTGTTTTTT.

The chain carries TRBV9 and TRBJ2-2; 8 nucleotides match TRBD2. This CDR3 has 16 amino acids. Germline CDR1 is SGDLS and CDR2 is YYNGEE. Trimming took 2 bases from V and 7 from J; bases not matched to a gene: 10. The CDR3 DNA reads TGTGCCAGCAGCGTGGGGACTAGTCGAATTATCGGGGAGCTGTTTTTT. Translating it yields CASSVGTSRIIGELFF.